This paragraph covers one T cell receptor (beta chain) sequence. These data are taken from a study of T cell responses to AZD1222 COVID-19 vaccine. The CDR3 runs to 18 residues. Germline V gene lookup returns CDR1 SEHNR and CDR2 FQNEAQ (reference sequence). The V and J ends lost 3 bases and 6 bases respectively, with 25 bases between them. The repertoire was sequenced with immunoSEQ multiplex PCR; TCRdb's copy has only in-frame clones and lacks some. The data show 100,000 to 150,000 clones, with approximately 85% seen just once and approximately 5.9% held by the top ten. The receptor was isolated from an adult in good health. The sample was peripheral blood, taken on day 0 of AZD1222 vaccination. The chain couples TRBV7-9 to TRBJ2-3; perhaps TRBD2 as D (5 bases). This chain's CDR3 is CASSFPGMDFPDEDTQYF. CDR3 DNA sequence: TGTGCCAGCAGCTTTCCGGGTATGGACTTCCCCGACGAGGATACGCAGTATTTT.